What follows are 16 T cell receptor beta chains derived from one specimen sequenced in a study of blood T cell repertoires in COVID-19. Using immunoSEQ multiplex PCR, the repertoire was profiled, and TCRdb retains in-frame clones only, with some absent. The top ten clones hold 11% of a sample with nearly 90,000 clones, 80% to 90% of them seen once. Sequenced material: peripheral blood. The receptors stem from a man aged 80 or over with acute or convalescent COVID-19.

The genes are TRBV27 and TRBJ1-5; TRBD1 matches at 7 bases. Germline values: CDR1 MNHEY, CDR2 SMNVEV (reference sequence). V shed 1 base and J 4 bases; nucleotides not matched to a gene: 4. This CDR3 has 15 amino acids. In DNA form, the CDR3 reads TGTGCCAGCAGTTTATGGCAGGGGGAAAATCAGCCCCAGCATTTT. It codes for CASSLWQGENQPQHF.

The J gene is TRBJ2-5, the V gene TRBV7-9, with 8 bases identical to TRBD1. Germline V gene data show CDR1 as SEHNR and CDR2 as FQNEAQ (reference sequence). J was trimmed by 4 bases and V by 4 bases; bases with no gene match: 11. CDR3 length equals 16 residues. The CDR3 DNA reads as TGTGCCAGCAGCTCAGCGGTACAGGGGGTGCGAGAGACCCAGTACTTC. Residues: CASSSAVQGVRETQYF.

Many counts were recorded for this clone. The CDR3 nucleotides read TGTGCCACCAGAGCCGGGACAGGGGGCGGTCAAGAGACCCAGTACTTC. Protein sequence: CATRAGTGGGQETQYF. The chain is built from TRBV24-1 and TRBJ2-5; TRBD1 aligns across 12 bases. V dropped 7 bases and J dropped 2; count of bases not matched to a gene: 7. CDR3 length: 16 residues. Germline V gene data show CDR1 as KGHDR and CDR2 as SFDVKD.

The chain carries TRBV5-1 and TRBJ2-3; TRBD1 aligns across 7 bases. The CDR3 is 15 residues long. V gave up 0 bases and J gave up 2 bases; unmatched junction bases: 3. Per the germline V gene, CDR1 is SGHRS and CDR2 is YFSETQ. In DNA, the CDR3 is TGCGCCAGCAGCTTGGAGGGACAGAACACAGATACGCAGTATTTT. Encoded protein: CASSLEGQNTDTQYF.

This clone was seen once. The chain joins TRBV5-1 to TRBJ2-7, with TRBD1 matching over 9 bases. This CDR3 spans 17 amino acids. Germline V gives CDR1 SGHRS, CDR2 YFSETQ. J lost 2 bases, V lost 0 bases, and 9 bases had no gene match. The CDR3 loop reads CASSLALGDRAAYEQYF. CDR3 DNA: TGCGCCAGCAGCTTGGCCCTCGGGGACAGGGCTGCCTACGAGCAGTACTTC.

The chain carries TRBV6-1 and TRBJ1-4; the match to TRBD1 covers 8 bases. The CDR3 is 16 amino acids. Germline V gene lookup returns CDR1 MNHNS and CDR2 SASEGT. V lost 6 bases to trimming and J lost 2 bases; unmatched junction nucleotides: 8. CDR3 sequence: CASSEFYRGTNEKLFF. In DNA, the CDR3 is TGTGCCAGCAGCGAATTCTACAGGGGGACTAATGAAAAACTGTTTTTT.

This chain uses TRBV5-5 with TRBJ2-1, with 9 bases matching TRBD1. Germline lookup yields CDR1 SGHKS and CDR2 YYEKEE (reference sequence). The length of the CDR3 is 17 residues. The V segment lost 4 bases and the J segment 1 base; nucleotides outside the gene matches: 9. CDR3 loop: CASSRDRERGSYNEQFF. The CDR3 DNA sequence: TGTGCCAGCAGCCGGGACAGGGAAAGGGGTTCCTACAATGAGCAGTTCTTC.

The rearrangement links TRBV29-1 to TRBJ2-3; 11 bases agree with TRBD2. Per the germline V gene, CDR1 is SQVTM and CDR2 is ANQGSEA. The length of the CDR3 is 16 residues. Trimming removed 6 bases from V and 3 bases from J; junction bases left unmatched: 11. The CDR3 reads CSVRGTSGRGTDTQYF. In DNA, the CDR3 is TGCAGCGTCCGCGGAACTAGCGGGAGAGGGACAGATACGCAGTATTTT.

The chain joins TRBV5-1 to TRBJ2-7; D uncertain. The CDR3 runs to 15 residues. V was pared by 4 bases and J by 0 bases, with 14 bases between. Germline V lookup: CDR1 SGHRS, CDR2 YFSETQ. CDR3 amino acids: CASSPGLAFSYEQYF. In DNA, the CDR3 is TGCGCCAGCAGCCCTGGTTTGGCATTCTCCTACGAGCAGTACTTC.

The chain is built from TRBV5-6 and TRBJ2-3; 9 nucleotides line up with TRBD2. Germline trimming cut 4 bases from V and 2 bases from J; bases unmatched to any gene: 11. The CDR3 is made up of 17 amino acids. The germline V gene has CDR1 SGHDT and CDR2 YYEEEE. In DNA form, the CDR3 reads TGTGCCAGCAGCCCGAAGGCACGCGGGAGGGTCACAGATACGCAGTATTTT. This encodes CASSPKARGRVTDTQYF.

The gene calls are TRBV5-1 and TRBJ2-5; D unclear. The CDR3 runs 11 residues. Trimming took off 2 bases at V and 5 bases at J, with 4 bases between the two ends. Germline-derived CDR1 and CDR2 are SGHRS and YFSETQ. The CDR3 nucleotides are TGCGCCAGCAGCTTCTATGAGACCCAGTACTTC. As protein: CASSFYETQYF.

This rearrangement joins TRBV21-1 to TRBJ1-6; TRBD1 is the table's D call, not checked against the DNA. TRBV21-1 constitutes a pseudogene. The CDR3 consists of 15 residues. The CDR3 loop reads CASSKATGLNSPLHF. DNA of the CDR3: TGTGCCAGCAGCAAAGCCACAGGGCTGAATTCACCCCTCCACTTT.

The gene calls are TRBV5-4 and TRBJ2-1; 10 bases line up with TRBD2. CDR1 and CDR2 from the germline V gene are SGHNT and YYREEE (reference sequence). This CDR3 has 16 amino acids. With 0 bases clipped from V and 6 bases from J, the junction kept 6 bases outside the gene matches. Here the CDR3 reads CASSLVSSGGANEQFF. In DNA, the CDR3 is TGTGCCAGCAGCTTGGTATCGAGCGGGGGGGCCAATGAGCAGTTCTTC.

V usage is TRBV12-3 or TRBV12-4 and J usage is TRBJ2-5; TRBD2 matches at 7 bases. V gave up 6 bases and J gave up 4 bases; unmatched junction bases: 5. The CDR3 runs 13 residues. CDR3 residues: CASRRLALETQYF. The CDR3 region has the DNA TGTGCCAGCAGGAGACTAGCCTTAGAGACCCAGTACTTC.

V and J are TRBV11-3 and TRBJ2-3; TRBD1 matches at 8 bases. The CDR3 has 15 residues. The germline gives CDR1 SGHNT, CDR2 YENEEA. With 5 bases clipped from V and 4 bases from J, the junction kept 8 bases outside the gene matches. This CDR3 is CASSRQGIGPDTQYF. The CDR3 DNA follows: TGTGCCAGCAGCCGACAGGGGATAGGCCCAGATACGCAGTATTTT.

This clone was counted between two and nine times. CDR3 bases: TGTGCCAGCAGTTCCCGGACTAGCCACAGCGAGCAGTACTTC. It is translated as CASSSRTSHSEQYF. V gene TRBV27 combines with J gene TRBJ2-7, with TRBD2 matching 8 bases. V lost 4 bases to trimming and J lost 6 bases; unmatched junction nucleotides: 8. CDR3 length: 14 residues. Germline CDR1 reads MNHEY; CDR2 reads SMNVEV (reference sequence).